Sequencing of this TCR beta chain was carried out in a study of blood T cell repertoires in COVID-19. On the study more broadly: PBMCs, B-cell-depleted T cells, or T cells provided the cDNA or gDNA that made up the material.

This CDR3 region has 14 residues. J gave up 2 bases and V 2 bases, and 3 bases lay outside the gene matches. Per germline, CDR1 SNHLY and CDR2 FYNNEI. Original analysis: The assay estimated nucleated cells by amplifying reference gene primers. The repertoire was sequenced with immunoSEQ multiplex PCR; TCRdb's copy has only in-frame clones and lacks some. That table supplies the V and J calls and clone size; D and trimming were determined from the DNA. Altogether 75,000 to 80,000 clones are present, about nine tenths being singletons, with the ten largest covering nearly 45%. Sequenced sample: peripheral blood. The source is a human donor in a cohort sampled during active COVID-19. V is TRBV2 and J is TRBJ2-7; 7 nucleotides agree with TRBD1. The CDR3: CASSELRGPYEQYF. The CDR3 nucleotides read TGTGCCAGCAGTGAATTAAGGGGGCCCTACGAGCAGTACTTC.